This T cell receptor (beta chain) was found in a study of cytomegalovirus exposure and HLA in healthy donors. Points from the study as a whole: A list of 164 TCR beta chains associated with cytomegalovirus was given.

A remark on this clone: Its antigen is currently unknown.

Trimming took off 6 bases at V and 5 bases at J, with 14 bases between the two ends. The CDR3 runs to 14 residues. Germline values: CDR1 KGHSH, CDR2 LQKENI. The data were produced by immunoSEQ multiplex PCR, yet TCRdb's version contains in-frame clones alone and is incomplete. The data show a few hundred thousand clones, about 88% seen once. This TCR was sampled from a man in his late teens or twenties in good health and CMV-seropositive. Input material: PBMCs. V and J are TRBV18 and TRBJ1-5; D remains unclear. The CDR3 DNA sequence: TGTGCCAGCTCGTCGACAAGAGACGATCAGCCCCAGCATTTT. Amino acid sequence: CASSSTRDDQPQHF.